The next 28 T cell receptor beta chains were all read from a single sample in a study of T cell responses to AZD1222 COVID-19 vaccine. Repertoires were generated with immunoSEQ multiplex PCR, while TCRdb's copy carries only in-frame clones and drops some. The sample yields 90,000 to 150,000 clones, more than 85% seen once. The starting material was peripheral blood, obtained on day 0 of AZD1222 vaccination. All receptors come from an adult in good health.

This chain uses TRBV9 with TRBJ2-3; 10 bases are shared with TRBD1. V shed 7 bases and J 5 bases; nucleotides not matched to a gene: 4. CDR1 and CDR2 (germline): SGDLS, YYNGEE. The CDR3 runs to 13 residues. The CDR3 DNA reads TGTGCCAGCGAGGACAGGGGGGGAGATACGCAGTATTTT. It yields the protein CASEDRGGDTQYF.

The chain carries TRBV6-5 and TRBJ1-2; D call uncertain. Germline CDR1 is MNHEY and CDR2 is SVGAGI. The CDR3 consists of 13 residues. Between the trimmed V and J ends, which lost 6 bases and 4 bases, there was a span of 12 bases. CDR3 region: CASSHGETYGYTF. The CDR3 region has the DNA TGTGCCAGCAGCCACGGTGAGACCTATGGCTACACCTTC.

This rearrangement joins TRBV11-2 to TRBJ2-5; D unresolved. V gave up 2 bases and J gave up 5 bases, with 12 bases separating them. The V gene's germline CDR1 is SGHAT and CDR2 FQNNGV. The CDR3 runs 14 residues. The CDR3 reads CASSLTPRTETQYF. In nucleotides, the CDR3 is TGTGCCAGCAGCTTAACCCCGAGGACGGAGACCCAGTACTTC. The full variable domain, rest sourced from reference TRBV11-2 and TRBJ2-5, is EAGVAQSPRYKIIEKRQSVAFWCNPISGHATLYWYQQILGQGPKLLIQFQNNGVVDDSQLPKDRFSAERLKGVDSTLKIQPAKLEDSAVYLCASSLTPRTETQYFGPGTRLLVL.

This clone showed up just a few times. The chain employs TRBV24-1 and TRBJ2-3; D is perhaps TRBD1 (7 bases). CDR1 and CDR2 (germline): KGHDR, SFDVKD. Trimming removed 7 bases from V and 6 bases from J, with 13 bases in between. This CDR3 contains 13 residues. The CDR3 region is CATRLQGRDTQYF. In DNA, the CDR3 is TGTGCCACCAGGTTACAGGGGAGGGATACGCAGTATTTT.

V gene TRBV24-1 combines with J gene TRBJ1-2; unclear D gene. Germline V lookup: CDR1 KGHDR, CDR2 SFDVKD. This CDR3 contains 13 residues. The V end lost 1 base, the J end lost 8 bases, and 10 bases lay between the germline ends. DNA of the CDR3: TGTGCCACCAGTGATTTAACGACGGGGGGCTACACCTTC. Amino acids: CATSDLTTGGYTF.

The gene calls are TRBV2 and TRBJ1-3, with TRBD1 matching over 7 bases. This CDR3 comprises 15 residues. Germline V CDR1 and CDR2: SNHLY, FYNNEI. The V segment lost 5 bases and the J segment 0 bases; nucleotides outside the gene matches: 4. The CDR3 DNA follows: TGTGCCAGCAGTAGGGACAGCCTCTCTGGAAACACCATATATTTT. This encodes CASSRDSLSGNTIYF.

V gene TRBV2 combines with J gene TRBJ2-7, with 11 bases that match TRBD2. The germline V gene has CDR1 SNHLY and CDR2 FYNNEI. There are 16 residues in the CDR3. J lost 3 bases, V lost 6 bases, and 10 bases had no gene match. The DNA for the CDR3 is TGTGCCAGCAGCCCGTCGGGGACTAGCGGATTCTACGAGCAGTACTTC. Translation gives CASSPSGTSGFYEQYF.

The DNA of the CDR3 is TGTGCCAGCAGCCCGAGGCGGACGAACACCGGGGAGCTGTTTTTT. Translation: CASSPRRTNTGELFF. This rearrangement joins TRBV28 to TRBJ2-2; the D is unclear. CDR1 MDHEN and CDR2 SYDVKM come from the germline V gene. The CDR3 is 15 amino acids. Trimming shortened V by 6 bases and J by 0 bases, and 11 bases separated the two germline ends. The variable domain in full, completed from reference TRBV28 and TRBJ2-2, reads DVKVTQSSRYLVKRTGEKVFLECVQDMDHENMFWYRQDPGLGLRLIYFSYDVKMKEKGDIPEGYSVSREKKERFSLILESASTNQTSMYLCASSPRRTNTGELFFGEGSRLTVL.

This chain links TRBV9 with TRBJ1-2; possibly TRBD1 for D (6 bases). This CDR3 contains 17 residues. The V gene lost 1 base and the J gene lost 8 bases, with 24 bases spanning the gap. Germline lookup yields CDR1 SGDLS and CDR2 YYNGEE. The CDR3 DNA sequence: TGTGCCAGCAGCGTAAGGTTACAGGGAGCACCCAATGACGGCTACACCTTC. Translated, it gives CASSVRLQGAPNDGYTF.

The CDR3, as DNA: TGTGCCACCAGCCCGAGGCTAGGCTACGAGCAGTACTTC. Protein product: CATSPRLGYEQYF. The rearrangement uses TRBV15 and TRBJ2-7; the D is unclear. Trimming removed 5 bases at V and 3 bases at J, with 11 bases between. CDR1 LNHNV and CDR2 YYDKDF come from the germline V gene (reference sequence). CDR3 length: 13 amino acids.

This chain connects TRBV5-1 to TRBJ1-1; D ambiguous. Trimming took off 4 bases at V and 1 base at J, with 8 bases between the two ends. Germline lookup yields CDR1 SGHRS and CDR2 YFSETQ. The CDR3 is 13 amino acids. CDR3 nucleotides: TGCGCCAGCAGCCGTCTGGGGAACACTGAAGCTTTCTTT. This encodes CASSRLGNTEAFF.

The rearrangement uses TRBV5-1 and TRBJ1-2; a weak D match, TRBD1 (5 bases). CDR3 length: 14 residues. V was clipped by 4 bases and J by 4 bases, with 14 bases between them. Germline CDR1 reads SGHRS; CDR2 reads YFSETQ. The CDR3 DNA follows: TGCGCCAGCAGCGTTGCGGGGCAGGGCTATGGCTACACCTTC. This translates into CASSVAGQGYGYTF.

This clone appeared a single time. The genes are TRBV11-2 and TRBJ2-7; the D gene is possibly TRBD2 (5 bases). Germline CDR1 is SGHAT and CDR2 is FQNNGV. The CDR3 runs to 15 residues. V dropped 6 bases and J dropped 2 bases, with 17 bases sitting between them. Here the CDR3 reads CASSRSVGGTYEQYF. Written as DNA, the CDR3 is TGTGCCAGCAGTCGGAGCGTAGGAGGTACCTACGAGCAGTACTTC.

This clone showed up just once. The chain links TRBV24-1 to TRBJ1-3; D is uncertain. This CDR3 contains 16 residues. Germline V CDR1 and CDR2: KGHDR, SFDVKD. The germline V and J ends were trimmed by 3 bases and 2 bases, with 13 bases remaining between them. CDR3 residues: CATSDPSGSAGNTIYF. DNA of the CDR3: TGTGCCACCAGTGATCCCTCGGGAAGCGCTGGAAACACCATATATTTT.

The rearrangement uses TRBV28 and TRBJ1-2; no definite D call. The germline V gene has CDR1 MDHEN and CDR2 SYDVKM. The CDR3 runs 12 residues. V was trimmed by 2 bases and J by 5 bases, leaving 6 bases between them. CDR3 sequence: CASSLIMYGYTF. The CDR3 DNA is TGTGCCAGCAGTTTAATTATGTATGGCTACACCTTC.

This clone came up once. The chain joins TRBV19 to TRBJ1-4; 9 bases match TRBD1. The CDR3 contains 13 residues. Germline V gene lookup returns CDR1 LNHDA and CDR2 SQIVND (reference sequence). The trim removed 6 bases at V and 10 bases at J, leaving 6 bases unmatched. As DNA, the CDR3 is TGTGCCAGTAGCGGGACAGGGAGAGGAAAACTGTTTTTT. Its translation is CASSGTGRGKLFF.

The genes are TRBV2 and TRBJ1-5; D might be TRBD1 (5 bases). Per germline, CDR1 SNHLY and CDR2 FYNNEI. V shed 2 bases and J shed 5 bases, with 10 bases lying between them. The CDR3 totals 14 residues. The CDR3 nucleotides read TGTGCCAGCAGTGAAACGGGGGAGTATCAGCCCCAGCATTTT. Translating it yields CASSETGEYQPQHF. Drawing the rest from reference TRBV2 and TRBJ1-5, the complete variable domain is EPEVTQTPSHQVTQMGQEVILRCVPISNHLYFYWYRQILGQKVEFLVSFYNNEISEKSEIFDDQFSVERPDGSNFTLKIRSTKLEDSAMYFCASSETGEYQPQHFGDGTRLSIL.

This sequence joins TRBV7-9 and TRBJ1-3; D might be TRBD1 (5 bases). From germline, CDR1 is SEHNR and CDR2 FQNEAQ (reference sequence). This CDR3 is built from 16 residues. Trimming shortened V by 4 bases and J by 4 bases, and 17 bases separated the two germline ends. The CDR3 sequence is CASSSRGAPGGNTIYF. The CDR3 nucleotides read TGTGCCAGCAGCTCTAGGGGAGCTCCCGGAGGAAACACCATATATTTT. The full variable domain, rest sourced from reference TRBV7-9 and TRBJ1-3, is DTGVSQNPRHKITKRGQNVTFRCDPISEHNRLYWYRQTLGQGPEFLTYFQNEAQLEKSRLLSDRFSAERPKGSFSTLEIQRTEQGDSAMYLCASSSRGAPGGNTIYFGEGSWLTVV.

This clone was recorded only once. V usage is TRBV27 and J usage is TRBJ1-5; D might be TRBD1 (5 bases). Per germline, CDR1 MNHEY and CDR2 SMNVEV (reference sequence). The germline V and J ends were trimmed by 6 bases and 6 bases, with 21 bases remaining between them. This CDR3 region has 16 residues. CDR3 protein: CASSSGTGRGGQPQHF. As DNA, the CDR3 is TGTGCCAGCAGCTCGGGGACGGGGCGCGGGGGTCAGCCCCAGCATTTT.

The rearrangement uses TRBV30 and TRBJ1-5; 11 nucleotides agree with TRBD1. The CDR3 length is 17 residues. Germline V gene lookup returns CDR1 GTSNPN and CDR2 SVGIG (reference sequence). With V trimmed by 0 bases and J by 1 base, 5 bases remained unmatched. CDR3 nucleotide sequence: TGTGCCTGGAGTGTCTGGCGGACAGGGGGCAGCAATCAGCCCCAGCATTTT. Translated, it gives CAWSVWRTGGSNQPQHF. The complete variable domain, with remaining parts taken from reference TRBV30 and TRBJ1-5, reads SQTIHQWPATLVQPVGSPLSLECTVEGTSNPNLYWYRQAAGRGLQLLFYSVGIGQISSEVPQNLSASRPQDRQFILSSKKLLLSDSGFYLCAWSVWRTGGSNQPQHFGDGTRLSIL.

This rearrangement joins TRBV7-9 to TRBJ2-7; D uncertain. V gave up 4 bases and J gave up 5 bases, with 9 bases separating them. Germline CDR1 and CDR2: SEHNR and FQNEAQ (reference sequence). The CDR3 covers 12 residues. CDR3 amino acids: CASSSIANEQYF. The CDR3 bases are TGTGCCAGCAGCTCTATAGCCAACGAGCAGTACTTC.

The gene calls are TRBV5-5 and TRBJ1-5; D gene ambiguous. This CDR3 is built from 18 residues. CDR1 and CDR2 from the germline V gene are SGHKS and YYEKEE (reference sequence). V lost 2 bases and J lost 0, with 18 bases in between. CDR3 sequence reads: CASSLTPQRVDSNQPQHF. CDR3 nucleotides: TGTGCCAGCAGCTTAACCCCCCAAAGGGTCGATAGCAATCAGCCCCAGCATTTT.

DNA of the CDR3: TGCGCCAGCAGCCAAGAAACCCCACCTAGCAATCAGCCCCAGCATTTT. Protein: CASSQETPPSNQPQHF. The chain employs TRBV4-1 and TRBJ1-5; D unclear. The germline V gene encodes CDR1 MGHRA and CDR2 YSYEKL. V lost 0 bases and J lost 0, with 9 bases in between. The CDR3 extends over 16 amino acids.

The chain combines TRBV5-1 with TRBJ2-7; 7 bases match TRBD2. With 4 bases clipped from V and 3 bases from J, the junction kept 7 bases outside the gene matches. Germline V gene data show CDR1 as SGHRS and CDR2 as YFSETQ. The CDR3 sequence is 14 residues long. The CDR3 loop is CASSRPSSGYEQYF. CDR3 nucleotides: TGCGCCAGCAGCCGGCCCTCTAGCGGCTACGAGCAGTACTTC.

The chain combines TRBV4-1 with TRBJ2-1; D perhaps matches TRBD2 (6 bases). The germline V gene has CDR1 MGHRA and CDR2 YSYEKL. The CDR3 has 15 residues. The germline V and J ends were trimmed by 4 bases and 2 bases, with 12 bases remaining between them. The CDR3 nucleotides read TGCGCCAGCAGCCTGGGAGGACCGACCTACAATGAGCAGTTCTTC. This gives the protein CASSLGGPTYNEQFF.

This chain connects TRBV6-5 to TRBJ2-7; TRBD2 matches 8 bases. With 7 bases clipped from V and 3 bases from J, the junction kept 8 bases outside the gene matches. Germline lookup yields CDR1 MNHEY and CDR2 SVGAGI. CDR3 length: 14 amino acids. CDR3 amino acids: CASMRGAWGYEQYF. The CDR3 nucleotides read TGTGCCAGCATGCGGGGGGCATGGGGCTACGAGCAGTACTTC.

Only one count was recorded for this clone. J is TRBJ2-5 and V is TRBV5-6, with TRBD1 matching over 10 bases. The V and J ends lost 3 bases and 9 bases, in that order; junction bases with no gene match: 8. The CDR3 is made up of 14 amino acids. The germline V gene encodes CDR1 SGHDT and CDR2 YYEEEE. CDR3 protein: CASSYGQGGRAQYF. The CDR3 region has the DNA TGTGCCAGCAGCTATGGACAGGGGGGAAGGGCCCAGTACTTC.

This clone showed up just once. The V gene is TRBV30, the J gene TRBJ1-1, with D possibly TRBD1 on 5 matching bases. This CDR3 comprises 13 residues. CDR1 and CDR2 (germline): GTSNPN, SVGIG (reference sequence). V was cut by 3 bases and J by 3 bases, with 11 bases left in between. DNA of the CDR3: TGTGCCTGGAGGCCAGGGACTGACACTGAAGCTTTCTTT. Its translation is CAWRPGTDTEAFF.